Listed below are T cell receptor beta chains from one sample, sequenced in a study of cytomegalovirus exposure and HLA in healthy donors. The table came from immunoSEQ multiplex PCR; TCRdb's copy has only in-frame clones and leaves some out. The data hold 250,000 to 350,000 clones, with around two thirds observed a single time. Sequencing was done on a sample of PBMCs. The source of these receptors is a female donor in good health and CMV-seronegative. CDR3s include the opening cysteine and the closing phenylalanine or tryptophan. The D gene is left open where the match is weak. The size entry is marked missing in some rows and otherwise reads once, few, many or a size class.

j_call clone_size d_call v_call cdr3_aa cdr3_nt
TRBJ1-1 . . TRBV7-9 CASSLVRGVGTEAFF TGTGCCAGCAGCTTAGTGCGGGGGGTAGGCACTGAAGCTTTCTTT
TRBJ2-7 . TRBD2 TRBV5-1 CASSLNPGTSGRSHSYEQYF TGCGCCAGCAGCTTGAATCCCGGGACTAGCGGGAGGTCCCACTCCTACGAGCAGTACTTC
TRBJ2-3 . TRBD2 TRBV28 CASSFSGRGADTQYF TGTGCCAGCAGTTTTAGCGGGAGGGGGGCAGATACGCAGTATTTT
TRBJ2-7 . TRBD2 TRBV2 CASSEASGLAGAYEQYF TGTGCCAGCAGTGAAGCCTCGGGACTAGCGGGGGCCTACGAGCAGTACTTC
TRBJ2-2 . . TRBV5-4 CASSFGGADTGELFF TGTGCCAGCAGCTTCGGGGGAGCGGACACCGGGGAGCTGTTTTTT
TRBJ2-5 . . TRBV11-3 CASSPIGGTQYF TGTGCCAGCAGCCCTATCGGAGGGACCCAGTACTTC
TRBJ2-6 . TRBD1 TRBV11-3 CASSLFGQGESGANVLTF TGTGCCAGCAGCCTTTTCGGACAGGGGGAATCTGGGGCCAACGTCCTGACTTTC
TRBJ2-7 few . TRBV27 CASSLYGKDYEQYF TGTGCCAGCAGTTTATACGGGAAAGACTACGAGCAGTACTTC
TRBJ1-1 . . TRBV7-6 CASSLDREGMNTEAFF TGTGCCAGCAGCTTAGACAGGGAGGGAATGAACACTGAAGCTTTCTTT
TRBJ2-7 once . TRBV12-2 CASRNHHSGRVYEQYF TGTGCAAGTCGCAATCATCATAGCGGGAGGGTCTACGAGCAGTACTTC
TRBJ2-1 . . TRBV7-9 CASSLLGGIGSSYNEQFF TGTGCCAGCAGCTTATTGGGCGGGATCGGCAGCTCCTACAATGAGCAGTTCTTC
TRBJ2-3 . TRBD1 TRBV6-1 CASRAGQGLDTQYF TGTGCCAGCAGGGCGGGACAGGGGTTGGATACGCAGTATTTT
TRBJ2-3 few TRBD2 TRBV7-7 CASSPGTSGGTDTQYF TGTGCTAGCAGCCCTGGGACTAGCGGGGGCACAGATACGCAGTATTTT
TRBJ1-1 . TRBD1 TRBV19 CASAPSQGAWTEAFF TGTGCCAGCGCACCAAGCCAGGGGGCTTGGACTGAAGCTTTCTTT
TRBJ2-1 . TRBD1 TRBV11-2 CASSLEPGQGRNNEQFF TGTGCCAGCAGCTTAGAGCCAGGACAGGGCAGGAACAATGAGCAGTTCTTC
TRBJ2-7 few TRBD1 TRBV7-9 CASSSSFNRGIVEQYF TGTGCCAGCAGCTCGTCCTTTAACAGGGGGATAGTCGAGCAGTACTTC
TRBJ1-4 . TRBD1 TRBV9 CASSAQGQPRAEKLFF TGTGCCAGCAGCGCCCAGGGACAGCCCAGGGCTGAAAAACTGTTTTTT
TRBJ1-2 . . TRBV28 CASSRRATLYGYTF TGTGCCAGCAGCCGGAGGGCAACCCTCTATGGCTACACCTTC
TRBJ2-7 . . TRBV7-9 CSSSLGIAGWLEQYF TGTTCCAGCAGCTTAGGCATAGCCGGGTGGCTCGAGCAGTACTTC
TRBJ2-6 few TRBD1 TRBV5-1 CASRRQGSGANVLTF TGCGCCAGCAGGAGACAGGGCTCTGGGGCCAACGTCCTGACTTTC
TRBJ1-4 . . TRBV5-1 CASSSNSGQNEKLFF TGCGCCAGCAGCTCGAATTCGGGTCAGAATGAAAAACTGTTTTTT
TRBJ2-7 . TRBD2 TRBV5-4 CASSLASGRAGEQYF TGTGCCAGCAGCTTGGCTAGCGGGAGGGCCGGCGAGCAGTACTTC
TRBJ1-4 . TRBD1 TRBV5-4 CASSSRQGKNEKLFF TGTGCCAGCAGCTCCAGACAGGGCAAGAATGAAAAACTGTTTTTT
TRBJ1-2 few TRBD1 TRBV5-1 CASSLLGQGQIYGYTF TGCGCCAGCAGCCTACTAGGACAGGGGCAAATCTATGGCTACACCTTC
TRBJ1-1 . TRBD1 TRBV19 CASRQGLGTEAFF TGTGCCAGTAGACAGGGGTTGGGGACTGAAGCTTTCTTT
TRBJ2-7 . TRBD1 TRBV4-2 CASSQVGGDRASYEQYF TGTGCCAGCAGCCAAGTGGGGGGGGACAGGGCCTCCTACGAGCAGTACTTC
TRBJ1-2 . . TRBV9 CASSVVDSSYTF TGTGCCAGCAGCGTAGTGGACTCTTCGTACACCTTC
TRBJ2-2 once . TRBV5-1 CASSQTGTGELFF TGCGCCAGCAGCCAAACCGGGACAGGGGAGCTGTTTTTT
TRBJ1-1 . . TRBV4-2 CASSQGAGNTEAFF TGTGCCAGCAGCCAAGGGGCGGGTAACACTGAAGCTTTCTTT
TRBJ1-2 once . TRBV11-2 CASSLRPGFIYGYTF TGTGCCAGCAGCCTTAGGCCAGGGTTTATCTATGGCTACACCTTC
TRBJ1-6 . . TRBV4-1 CASSQGTDYNSPLHF TGCGCCAGCAGCCAAGGGACAGATTATAATTCACCCCTCCACTTT
TRBJ1-5 . . TRBV6-5 CASTYGGVDQPQHF TGTGCCAGCACCTACGGGGGGGTTGATCAGCCCCAGCATTTT
TRBJ1-6 . TRBD1 TRBV7-9 CASSPRDRVNSPLHF TGTGCCAGCAGCCCTAGGGACAGGGTGAATTCACCCCTCCACTTT